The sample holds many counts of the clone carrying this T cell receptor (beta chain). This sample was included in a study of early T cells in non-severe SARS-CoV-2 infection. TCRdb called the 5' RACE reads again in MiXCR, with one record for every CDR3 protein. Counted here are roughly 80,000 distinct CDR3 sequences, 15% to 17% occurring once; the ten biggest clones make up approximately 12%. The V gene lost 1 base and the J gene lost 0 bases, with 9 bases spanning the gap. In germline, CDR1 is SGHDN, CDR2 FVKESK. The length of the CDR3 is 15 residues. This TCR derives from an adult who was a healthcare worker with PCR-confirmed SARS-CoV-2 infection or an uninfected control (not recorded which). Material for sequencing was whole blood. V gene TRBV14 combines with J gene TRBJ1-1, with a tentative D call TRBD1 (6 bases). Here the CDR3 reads CASSQARGLNTEAFF. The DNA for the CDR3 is TGTGCCAGCAGCCAAGCCAGGGGATTGAACACTGAAGCTTTCTTT.